The present TCR beta chain was sequenced within a study of T cell repertoires in cytomegalovirus infection. MiXCR, applied by TCRdb to the reads, yields one record per CDR3 protein. The sample records some 320,000 distinct CDR3 sequences, 25% to 30% being singletons. With 10 bases clipped from V and 8 bases from J, the junction kept 15 bases outside the gene matches. CDR1 is MDHEN, CDR2 SYDVKM, per germline. The CDR3 consists of 14 residues. About this clonotype: The antigen remains undetermined.

This specimen was cultured PBMCs, taken from culture after CMV antigen stimulation. The sequence was obtained from a human donor in good health (CMV status not recorded). Some clones in this sample may be carry-over from other donors' samples. The chain joins TRBV28 to TRBJ2-7, with TRBD1 matching 9 bases. CDR3 residues: CAITRAGTGFKQYF. DNA for the CDR3: TGTGCCATAACCCGAGCAGGGACAGGGTTCAAGCAGTACTTC.